This T cell receptor (beta chain) was captured by sequencing in a study of T cells in Graves' hyperthyroidism and ophthalmopathy. Study results and limitations: Model-based prediction identified ophthalmopathy a median 6.5 months prior to its onset.

Losses at the gene ends were 8 bases for V and 5 bases for J; bases not matched to a gene: 10. Germline CDR1 SGHAT, CDR2 FQNNGV. The CDR3 extends over 14 amino acids. RNA transcripts were the template for amplifying TCR beta CDR3 regions. Using the HTBI primer set, a first-round RT-PCR was run on the TCR CDR3. MiXCR, applied by TCRdb to the multiplex PCR reads, yields one record per CDR3 protein. The profile covers more than 350,000 distinct CDR3 sequences, with about 18% appearing a single time and 34% taken by the ten largest. Disease duration under 2 months; hyperthyroidism patients were aged 18 to 65. A 10 ml volume of fresh peripheral blood provided the PBMCs. This clonotype came up a few times. The antigen is undetermined.

The receptor's source is a woman in her twenties or thirties with Graves' hyperthyroidism that later progressed to Graves' ophthalmopathy. Material: blood. This chain uses TRBV11-2 with TRBJ1-1, with 8 bases lining up with TRBD1. The CDR3 loop is CASSTPTGETEAFF. The CDR3 bases are TGTGCCAGCTCAACTCCGACAGGGGAGACTGAAGCTTTCTTT.